These T cell receptor beta chains were read from a single sample in a study of regulatory T cells in long-lasting Graves disease. TCRdb re-called the multiplex PCR reads with MiXCR, one entry per CDR3 protein. The table shows a few hundred thousand distinct CDR3 sequences, with less than 25% occurring only once. Specimen: peripheral blood mononuclear cells (PBMCs), collected when the disease was refractory, from a patient treated with antithyroid drugs. The source of these receptors is a female donor with Graves disease. Each CDR3 is given with its conserved first and last residue. A D gene is named only where the DNA matches it firmly. Only some rows state a clone size, as once, few, many or a class for expanded clones.

TRBJ2-7	15	TRBD1	TRBV7-9	-	CASSFSGTGTTWWYF	TGTGCCAGCAGCTTTTCCGGGACAGGGACGACCTGGTGGTACTTC
TRBJ1-2	12	-	TRBV12-3/TRBV12-4	few	CASRPRLLRYTF	TGTGCCAGCAGACCGCGATTGTTACGCTACACCTTC
TRBJ1-5	15	TRBD1	TRBV12-3/TRBV12-4	few	CASSTTRQGNQPQHF	TGTGCCAGCAGCACAACTAGACAGGGGAATCAGCCCCAGCATTTT
TRBJ1-1	16	-	TRBV27	many	CASRRDLMSGHTEAFF	TGTGCCAGCAGACGAGACCTTATGTCTGGCCACACTGAAGCTTTCTTT
TRBJ1-1	17	-	TRBV5-1	few	CASSQAWRGGLNTEAFF	TGCGCCAGCAGCCAAGCTTGGAGGGGCGGTCTGAACACTGAAGCTTTCTTT
TRBJ1-1	13	-	TRBV6-1	many	CASSREGGTEAFF	TGTGCCAGCAGTAGGGAGGGAGGCACTGAAGCTTTCTTT
TRBJ1-2	13	-	TRBV28	many	CASSLAGAPGYTF	TGTGCCAGCAGTTTAGCGGGGGCGCCTGGCTACACCTTC
TRBJ1-1	16	-	TRBV30	-	CAWSWLQGVLNTEAFF	TGTGCCTGGAGTTGGCTACAGGGTGTGCTGAACACTGAAGCTTTCTTT
TRBJ2-5	16	TRBD2	TRBV5-1	few	CASSRSFSGRGETQYF	TGCGCCAGCAGCCGTTCCTTCAGCGGGAGGGGTGAGACCCAGTACTTC
TRBJ1-5	14	-	TRBV2	-	CASKETDGNRPQHF	TGTGCCAGCAAAGAGACAGACGGGAATCGGCCCCAGCATTTT
TRBJ2-7	14	TRBD2	TRBV6-5	few	CASSYASGRGEQYF	TGTGCCAGCAGTTACGCTAGCGGGAGAGGCGAGCAGTACTTC
TRBJ2-1	18	TRBD2	TRBV6-5	once	CASSYDLPRGRGYNEQFF	TGTGCCAGCAGTTACGACCTACCGCGCGGGAGGGGTTACAATGAGCAGTTCTTC
TRBJ2-2	17	TRBD2	TRBV11-2	-	CASSFTGLAGRSGELFF	TGTGCCAGCAGCTTTACGGGACTAGCGGGACGATCCGGGGAGCTGTTTTTT
TRBJ1-5	15	-	TRBV9	-	CASSVSGNSNQPQHF	TGTGCCAGCAGCGTGTCGGGCAATAGCAATCAGCCCCAGCATTTT
TRBJ2-2	15	-	TRBV11-2	-	CASSSWDGGTGELFF	TGTGCCAGCAGCTCATGGGACGGGGGCACCGGGGAGCTGTTTTTT
TRBJ1-6	18	TRBD1	TRBV13	-	CASSVGLTSGGTRSPLHF	TGTGCCAGCAGCGTCGGACTCACTTCAGGGGGAACCCGCTCACCCCTCCACTTT
TRBJ2-7	16	TRBD2	TRBV9	-	CASSVESSGKKYEQCF	TGTGCCAGCAGCGTAGAAAGTAGCGGGAAAAAGTACGAGCAGTGCTTC
TRBJ2-7	16	-	TRBV19	-	CASSIAISTATYEQYF	TGTGCCAGTAGTATAGCAATCTCGACAGCTACCTACGAGCAGTACTTC
TRBJ2-7	16	TRBD2	TRBV20-1	many	CSASASGRASSYEQYF	TGCAGTGCTAGCGCTAGCGGGAGGGCCAGCTCCTACGAGCAGTACTTC
TRBJ1-5	12	-	TRBV20-1	few	CSAGGSNQPQHF	TGCAGTGCAGGAGGTAGCAATCAGCCCCAGCATTTT
TRBJ1-2	16	-	TRBV6-5	many	CASSYSSMGRYYGYTF	TGTGCCAGCAGTTACTCGTCTATGGGGCGTTACTATGGCTACACCTTC
TRBJ1-1	15	-	TRBV18	-	CASSPLFRDGTEAFF	TGTGCCAGCTCACCACTGTTCAGGGATGGCACTGAAGCTTTCTTT
TRBJ1-2	13	-	TRBV20-1	-	CSARPRAPYGYTF	TGCAGTGCCCGGCCCAGGGCACCTTATGGCTACACCTTC
TRBJ1-5	14	-	TRBV5-6	-	CASSLGQSMQPQHF	TGTGCCAGCAGCTTGGGACAGTCGATGCAGCCCCAGCATTTT
TRBJ1-1	13	TRBD1	TRBV5-1	-	CASRDRGYTEAFF	TGCGCCAGCAGGGACAGGGGATACACTGAAGCTTTCTTT
TRBJ1-4	15	TRBD1	TRBV20-1	many	CSASDRGITNEKLFF	TGCAGTGCCTCCGACAGGGGGATAACTAATGAAAAACTGTTTTTT
TRBJ1-2	12	-	TRBV2	many	CASNTGPGGYTF	TGTGCCAGCAACACCGGGCCGGGGGGCTACACCTTC
TRBJ2-2	18	TRBD1	TRBV12-3/TRBV12-4	few	CASSLDPWTGGSRGELFF	TGTGCCAGCAGTTTAGATCCTTGGACAGGGGGAAGTCGCGGGGAGCTGTTTTTT
TRBJ2-2	17	TRBD1	TRBV6-5	-	CASSFTPGQLNTGELFF	TGTGCCAGCAGTTTTACCCCGGGACAGCTGAACACCGGGGAGCTGTTTTTT
TRBJ2-7	13	-	TRBV30	few	CAWSPMPSYEQYF	TGTGCCTGGAGTCCTATGCCCTCCTACGAGCAGTACTTC
TRBJ2-7	15	TRBD2	TRBV11-3	many	CASSYASGRAYEQYF	TGTGCCAGCAGCTATGCTAGCGGGAGGGCCTACGAGCAGTACTTC
TRBJ1-5	15	TRBD1	TRBV6-1	many	CASRSQGAGNQPQHF	TGTGCCAGCAGATCACAGGGGGCTGGCAATCAGCCCCAGCATTTT
TRBJ2-5	14	TRBD1	TRBV5-1	-	CASSSGQVQETQYF	TGCGCCAGCAGTTCCGGACAGGTGCAAGAGACCCAGTACTTC
TRBJ2-5	17	TRBD1	TRBV6-5	-	CASSYLSSTGVQETQYF	TGTGCCAGCAGTTACCTCAGCTCTACAGGGGTCCAAGAGACCCAGTACTTC
TRBJ2-5	16	TRBD2	TRBV7-2	-	CASSLVALAGKESQYF	TGTGCCAGCAGCTTAGTGGCACTAGCGGGAAAAGAGTCCCAGTACTTC
TRBJ1-2	13	-	TRBV19	few	CASMTGDYYGYTF	TGTGCCAGTATGACAGGAGATTACTATGGCTACACCTTC
TRBJ1-2	14	-	TRBV5-1	-	CASSLDREVDGYTF	TGCGCCAGCAGCTTGGACAGGGAGGTTGATGGCTACACCTTC
TRBJ2-1	16	TRBD2	TRBV28	many	CASSLRLADSYNEQFF	TGTGCCAGCAGTTTAAGACTAGCCGATTCCTACAATGAGCAGTTCTTC
TRBJ1-5	14	-	TRBV7-2	few	CASSLGTLPTTQHF	TGTGCCAGCAGCTTAGGGACACTTCCTACGACCCAGCATTTT
TRBJ1-1	15	-	TRBV11-2	many	CASSLMTSLGTEAFF	TGTGCCAGCAGCTTAATGACTAGCCTGGGGACTGAAGCTTTCTTT
TRBJ2-5	13	-	TRBV27	many	CASSLNPRETQYF	TGTGCCAGCAGTTTAAACCCACGGGAGACCCAGTACTTC
TRBJ2-5	15	-	TRBV6-5	few	CASSYSRVGGETQYF	TGTGCCAGCAGTTACTCGCGCGTAGGTGGGGAGACCCAGTACTTC
TRBJ1-1	15	TRBD1	TRBV18	-	CASSPYGQGNTEAFF	TGTGCCAGCTCACCTTACGGACAGGGGAACACTGAAGCTTTCTTT
TRBJ1-1	13	-	TRBV12-3/TRBV12-4	many	CATQTRGYTEAFF	TGTGCCACCCAAACAAGGGGTTACACTGAAGCTTTCTTT
TRBJ2-2	11	-	TRBV4-1	-	CASSHRGELFF	TGCGCCAGCAGCCATCGCGGGGAGCTGTTTTTT
TRBJ2-5	16	-	TRBV6-1	-	CASGGGGEIERETQYF	TGTGCCAGCGGCGGAGGCGGGGAGATTGAGAGAGAGACCCAGTACTTC
TRBJ1-2	14	TRBD1	TRBV25-1	few	CASSEQDRASGYTF	TGTGCCAGCAGTGAACAGGACAGGGCTAGTGGCTACACCTTC
TRBJ2-7	12	-	TRBV10-3	-	CATSTASYEQYF	TGTGCCACTTCGACAGCTTCCTACGAGCAGTACTTC
TRBJ2-7	14	TRBD2	TRBV7-2	few	CASSQTSGTGEQYF	TGTGCCAGCAGTCAGACTAGCGGGACCGGGGAGCAGTACTTC
TRBJ1-2	16	TRBD1	TRBV28	few	CASSNTGTGGGYGYTF	TGTGCCAGCAGTAACACCGGGACAGGGGGCGGCTATGGCTACACCTTC
TRBJ2-5	14	-	TRBV12-3/TRBV12-4	many	CASSLAQNQETQYF	TGTGCCAGCAGTTTGGCTCAAAACCAAGAGACCCAGTACTTC
TRBJ1-3	15	-	TRBV3-1	few	CASSRKQGTGNTIYF	TGTGCCAGCAGCCGAAAGCAGGGAACTGGAAACACCATATATTTT
TRBJ2-7	13	TRBD1	TRBV2	many	CASSETDRVEQYF	TGTGCCAGCAGTGAAACGGACAGGGTTGAGCAGTACTTC
TRBJ2-6	16	-	TRBV7-9	few	CASSLQGLTGANVLTF	TGTGCCAGCAGCTTACAGGGTCTGACTGGGGCCAACGTCCTGACTTTC
TRBJ1-2	16	TRBD1	TRBV30	few	CAWSIKGQGGNYGYTF	TGTGCCTGGAGTATTAAAGGACAGGGCGGAAACTATGGCTACACCTTC
TRBJ2-1	11	-	TRBV20-1	-	CSATSSLLKFF	TGCAGTGCTACTTCTAGTCTCCTAAAGTTCTTC
TRBJ2-7	14	TRBD1	TRBV28	many	CASKLTGPSYEQYF	TGTGCCAGCAAGTTGACAGGGCCGTCCTACGAGCAGTACTTC
TRBJ1-2	11	-	TRBV29-1	many	CSVQGRGGYTF	TGCAGCGTTCAGGGTAGGGGCGGCTACACCTTC
TRBJ1-5	17	TRBD1	TRBV27	few	CASSKTGGGWGNQPQHF	TGTGCCAGCAGTAAAACAGGGGGCGGTTGGGGCAATCAGCCCCAGCATTTT